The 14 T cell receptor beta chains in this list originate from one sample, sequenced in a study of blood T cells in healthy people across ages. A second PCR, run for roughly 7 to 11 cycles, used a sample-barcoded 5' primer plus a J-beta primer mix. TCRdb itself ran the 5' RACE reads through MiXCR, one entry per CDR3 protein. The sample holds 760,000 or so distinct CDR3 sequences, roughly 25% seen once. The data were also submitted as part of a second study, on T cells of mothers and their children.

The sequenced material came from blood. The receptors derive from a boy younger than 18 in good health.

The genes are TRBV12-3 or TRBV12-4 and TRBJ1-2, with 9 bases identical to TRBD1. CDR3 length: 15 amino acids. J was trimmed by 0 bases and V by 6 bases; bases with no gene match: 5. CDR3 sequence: CASSNGQGPNYGYTF. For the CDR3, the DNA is TGTGCCAGCAGCAATGGACAGGGGCCTAACTATGGCTACACCTTC.

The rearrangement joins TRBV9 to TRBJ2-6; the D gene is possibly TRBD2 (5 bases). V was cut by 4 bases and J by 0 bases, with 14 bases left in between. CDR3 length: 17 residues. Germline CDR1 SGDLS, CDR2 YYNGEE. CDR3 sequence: CASSSEGRHSGANVLTF. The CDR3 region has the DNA TGTGCCAGCAGCTCAGAGGGCCGGCACTCTGGGGCCAACGTCCTGACTTTC.

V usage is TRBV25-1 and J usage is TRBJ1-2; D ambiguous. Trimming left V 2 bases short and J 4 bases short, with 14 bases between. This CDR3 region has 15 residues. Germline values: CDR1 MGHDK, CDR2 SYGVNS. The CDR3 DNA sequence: TGTGCCAGCAGTGAACCCGACACTTACCCCTATGGCTACACCTTC. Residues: CASSEPDTYPYGYTF.

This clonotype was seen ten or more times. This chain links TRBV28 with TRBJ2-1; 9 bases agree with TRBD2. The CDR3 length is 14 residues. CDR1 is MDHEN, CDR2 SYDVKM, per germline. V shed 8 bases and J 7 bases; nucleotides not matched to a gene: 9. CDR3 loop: CASFLSGSGNEQFF. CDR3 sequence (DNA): TGTGCCAGCTTCCTTAGCGGGAGTGGGAATGAGCAGTTCTTC.

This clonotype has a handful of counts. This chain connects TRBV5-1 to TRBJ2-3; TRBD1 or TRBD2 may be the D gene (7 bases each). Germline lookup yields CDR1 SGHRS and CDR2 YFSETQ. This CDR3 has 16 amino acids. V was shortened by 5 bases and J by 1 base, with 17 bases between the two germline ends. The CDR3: CASSRGPGGGTDTQYF. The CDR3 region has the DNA TGCGCCAGCAGTCGAGGGCCAGGGGGGGGCACAGATACGCAGTATTTT. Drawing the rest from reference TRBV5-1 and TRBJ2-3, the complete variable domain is KAGVTQTPRYLIKTRGQQVTLSCSPISGHRSVSWYQQTPGQGLQFLFEYFSETQRNKGNFPGRFSGRQFSNSRSEMNVSTLELGDSALYLCASSRGPGGGTDTQYFGPGTRLTVL.

CDR3 DNA: TGCGCCAGCAGCCACGGACAGGGGGTCACTGAAGCTTTCTTT. Amino acids: CASSHGQGVTEAFF. The chain recombines TRBV4-3 with TRBJ1-1; 10 positions agree with TRBD1. Germline V CDR1 and CDR2: LGHNA, YSLEER. V was clipped by 3 bases and J by 4 bases; unmatched bases: 2. This CDR3 region has 14 residues.

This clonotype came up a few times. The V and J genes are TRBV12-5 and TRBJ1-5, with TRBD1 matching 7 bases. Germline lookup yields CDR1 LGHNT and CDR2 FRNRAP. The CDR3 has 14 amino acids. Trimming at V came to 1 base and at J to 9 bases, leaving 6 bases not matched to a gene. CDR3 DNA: TGTGCTAGTGGTTTGGGGGACAGCTATCGGCCCCAGCATTTT. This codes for CASGLGDSYRPQHF.

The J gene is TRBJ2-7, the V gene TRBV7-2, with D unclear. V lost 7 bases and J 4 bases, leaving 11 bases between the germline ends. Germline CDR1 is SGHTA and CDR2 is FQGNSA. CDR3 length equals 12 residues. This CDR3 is CASTTHGYEQYF. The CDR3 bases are TGTGCCAGCACTACCCACGGGTACGAGCAGTACTTC.

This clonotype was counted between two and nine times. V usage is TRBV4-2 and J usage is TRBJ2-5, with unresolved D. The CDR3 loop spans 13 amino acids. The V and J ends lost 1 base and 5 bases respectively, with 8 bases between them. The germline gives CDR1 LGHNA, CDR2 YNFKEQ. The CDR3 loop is CASSQGNRETQYF. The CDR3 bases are TGTGCCAGCAGCCAAGGAAATCGGGAGACCCAGTACTTC.

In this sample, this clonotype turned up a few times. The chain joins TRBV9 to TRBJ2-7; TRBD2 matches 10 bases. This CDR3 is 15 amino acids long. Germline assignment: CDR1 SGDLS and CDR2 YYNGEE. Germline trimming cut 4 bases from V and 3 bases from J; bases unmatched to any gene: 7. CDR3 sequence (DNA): TGTGCCAGCAGCCAAGATAGCGGGGGGTACTACGAGCAGTACTTC. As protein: CASSQDSGGYYEQYF.

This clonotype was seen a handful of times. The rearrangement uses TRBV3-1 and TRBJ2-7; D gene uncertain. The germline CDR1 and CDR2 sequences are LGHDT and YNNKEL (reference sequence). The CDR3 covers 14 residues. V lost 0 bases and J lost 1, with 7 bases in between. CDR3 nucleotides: TGTGCCAGCAGCCAAGAGGGCAATTCCTACGAGCAGTACTTC. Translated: CASSQEGNSYEQYF.

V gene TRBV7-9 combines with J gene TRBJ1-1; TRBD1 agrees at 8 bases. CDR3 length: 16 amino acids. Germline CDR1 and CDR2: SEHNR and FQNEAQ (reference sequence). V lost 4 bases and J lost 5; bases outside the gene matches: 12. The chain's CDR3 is CASSSAHRGTGTEAFF. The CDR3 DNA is TGTGCCAGCAGCTCAGCCCACAGGGGGACGGGTACTGAAGCTTTCTTT.

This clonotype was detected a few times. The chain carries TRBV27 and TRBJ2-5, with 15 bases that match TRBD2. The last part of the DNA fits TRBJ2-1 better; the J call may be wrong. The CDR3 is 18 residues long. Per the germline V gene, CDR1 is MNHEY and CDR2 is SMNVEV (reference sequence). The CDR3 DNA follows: TGTGCCAGCAGTTCAGACTTCCGGACTAGCGGGGGGGCGGGAGAGCAGTTCTTC. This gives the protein CASSSDFRTSGGAGEQFF.

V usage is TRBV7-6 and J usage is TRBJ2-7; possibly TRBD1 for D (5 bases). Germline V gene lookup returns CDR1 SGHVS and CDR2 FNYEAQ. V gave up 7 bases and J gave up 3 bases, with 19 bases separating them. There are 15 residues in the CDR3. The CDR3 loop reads CASTQSTENYYEQYF. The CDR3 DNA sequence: TGTGCCAGCACCCAATCGACAGAGAATTACTACGAGCAGTACTTC. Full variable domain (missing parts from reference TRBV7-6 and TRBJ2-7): GAGVSQSPRYKVTKRGQDVALRCDPISGHVSLYWYRQALGQGPEFLTYFNYEAQQDKSGLPNDRFSAERPEGSISTLTIQRTEQRDSAMYRCASTQSTENYYEQYFGPGTRLTVT.